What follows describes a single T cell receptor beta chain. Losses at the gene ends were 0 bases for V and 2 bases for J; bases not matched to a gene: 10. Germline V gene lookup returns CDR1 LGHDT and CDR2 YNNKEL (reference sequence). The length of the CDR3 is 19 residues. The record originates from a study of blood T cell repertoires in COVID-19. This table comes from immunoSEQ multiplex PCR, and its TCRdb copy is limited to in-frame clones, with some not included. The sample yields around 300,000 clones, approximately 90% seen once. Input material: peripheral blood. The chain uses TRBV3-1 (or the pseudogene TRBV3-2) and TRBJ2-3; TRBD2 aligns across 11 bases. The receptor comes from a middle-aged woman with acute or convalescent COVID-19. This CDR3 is CASSQDTSGGRRSTDTQYF. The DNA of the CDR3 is TGTGCCAGCAGCCAAGATACTAGCGGGGGCCGACGATCCACAGATACGCAGTATTTT.